This T cell receptor beta chain was captured in a study of shared clonotypes between healthy human individuals. Cells designated naive CD8 were CD45RO-negative and were positively selected for CCR7, with terminally differentiated effector memory CD45RA+ cells excluded. The donor population consisted of healthy HIV-negative adults with no recent acute infections or vaccinations. As regards this clone: Antigen unknown.

Germline-derived CDR1 and CDR2 are SGHRS and YFSETQ. The CDR3 spans 14 residues. V shed 4 bases and J 2 bases; nucleotides not matched to a gene: 5. TCRdb keeps only in-frame clones here, not all; method: immunoSEQ multiplex PCR. This table holds around 2.1 million clones, approximately 94% found once. Study findings and constraints: Collection of samples was limited to blood; tissue repertoires likely differ.

Material for sequencing was naive CD8+ T cells from PBMCs. This chain uses TRBV5-1 with TRBJ2-7, with 8 bases matching TRBD1. The clonotype comes from a man between 18 and 35 years old in good health. Some clones in this sample may be carry-over from other donors' samples. The CDR3 here is CASSTWTGTYEQYF. CDR3 nucleotides: TGCGCCAGCAGCACCTGGACAGGGACCTACGAGCAGTACTTC.